The next 8 T cell receptor beta chains were all read from a single sample in a study of blood T cell repertoires in COVID-19. Clones were sequenced by immunoSEQ multiplex PCR, and TCRdb holds only the in-frame ones, with some missing. The sample records 200,000 to 250,000 clones, roughly 86% being singletons. The material sequenced was peripheral blood. These TCRs come from a woman aged 60-70 years with acute or convalescent COVID-19.

This rearrangement joins TRBV6-2 or TRBV6-3 to TRBJ1-2, with no clear D. CDR1 and CDR2 (germline): MNHEY, SVGEGT. The CDR3 runs to 15 residues. Trimming left V 5 bases short and J 1 base short, with 14 bases between. The CDR3 DNA reads as TGTGCCAGCAGTGCCCACTCACAGTTTAACTATGGCTACACCTTC. Amino acids: CASSAHSQFNYGYTF.

The J gene is TRBJ1-1, the V gene TRBV2; D remains ambiguous. The germline V gene encodes CDR1 SNHLY and CDR2 FYNNEI. CDR3 length: 12 amino acids. With 7 bases removed from V and 9 bases from J, the gap between germline ends came to 15 bases. The DNA for the CDR3 is TGTGCCAGCAAGGGAGGCCCCGGCAAAGCTTTCTTT. It is translated as CASKGGPGKAFF.

J is TRBJ1-1 and V is TRBV28, with D possibly being TRBD1 (5 bases). CDR1 is MDHEN and CDR2 is SYDVKM in the germline V gene. CDR3 length: 12 residues. V was shortened by 7 bases and J by 11 bases, with 17 bases between the two germline ends. CDR3 DNA sequence: TGTGCCAGCATCGCCGGTCCCGGGGGTGCTTTCTTT. This translates into CASIAGPGGAFF.

The rearrangement joins TRBV3-1 (or the pseudogene TRBV3-2) to TRBJ2-7; TRBD2 agrees at 12 bases. J was trimmed by 3 bases and V by 4 bases; bases with no gene match: 4. The CDR3 covers 15 residues. Per germline, CDR1 LGHDT and CDR2 YNNKEL (reference sequence). CDR3 sequence (DNA): TGTGCCAGCAGCCGAGGACTAGCGGGGAGCTACGAGCAGTACTTC. Its translation: CASSRGLAGSYEQYF.

This chain connects TRBV4-1 to TRBJ2-1; TRBD2 aligns across 7 bases. The length of the CDR3 is 15 residues. Unmatched junction bases numbered 6, after V lost 1 base and J lost 6 bases. Germline CDR1 is MGHRA and CDR2 is YSYEKL. Here the CDR3 DNA reads TGCGCCAGCAGCCAAGGACTAGCATTCCTCAATGAGCAGTTCTTC. It yields the protein CASSQGLAFLNEQFF.

The rearrangement uses TRBV6-4 and TRBJ2-7, with 10 bases aligning to TRBD2. After removal of 8 bases from V and 2 bases from J, the junction contained 9 bases not matched to a gene. The germline V gene has CDR1 MRHNA and CDR2 SNTAGT. The CDR3 has 15 residues. The CDR3 DNA reads TGTGCCAGCCGAAGACTAGCGGGTCTTACCTACGAGCAGTACTTC. Protein product: CASRRLAGLTYEQYF.

A note on this clone: Compared with germline, one end of the junction differs, possibly owing to a read error. The rearrangement joins TRBV4-1 to TRBJ1-4; 10 nucleotides match TRBD1. The CDR3 sequence is 15 residues long. CDR1 is MGHRA and CDR2 is YSYEKL in the germline V gene. The CDR3 nucleotides are TGCGCCAGCAGACAAGACAGGGGGCAGGCAGACCGACTGTTTTTT. Protein: CASRQDRGQADRLFF.

The CDR3 sequence is CASSGRRDTLYEQYF. CDR3 in DNA: TGTGCCAGCAGCGGGAGGCGGGACACCCTCTACGAGCAGTACTTC. The genes are TRBV6-5 and TRBJ2-7, with D perhaps TRBD2 (7 bases). V lost 6 bases to trimming and J lost 3 bases, with 18 bases between them. The CDR3 length is 15 residues. Germline CDR1 is MNHEY and CDR2 is SVGAGI.